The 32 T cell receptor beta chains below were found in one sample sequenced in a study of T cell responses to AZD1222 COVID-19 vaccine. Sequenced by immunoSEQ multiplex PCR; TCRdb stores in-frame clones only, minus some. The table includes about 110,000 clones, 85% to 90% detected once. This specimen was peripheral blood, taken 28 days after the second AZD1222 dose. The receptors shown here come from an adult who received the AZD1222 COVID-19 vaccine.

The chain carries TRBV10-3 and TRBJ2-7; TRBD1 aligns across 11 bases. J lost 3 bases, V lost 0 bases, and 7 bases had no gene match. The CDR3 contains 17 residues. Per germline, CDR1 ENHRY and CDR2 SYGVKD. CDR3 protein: CAISESSPGTGGYEQYF. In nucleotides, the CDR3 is TGTGCCATCAGTGAGTCGAGCCCCGGGACAGGGGGCTACGAGCAGTACTTC.

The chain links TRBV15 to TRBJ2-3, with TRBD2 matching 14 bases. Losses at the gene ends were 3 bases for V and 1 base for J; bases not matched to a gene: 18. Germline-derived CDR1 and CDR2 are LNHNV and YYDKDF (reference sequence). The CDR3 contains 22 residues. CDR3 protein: CATSRDNSGTSGGFYGTDTQYF. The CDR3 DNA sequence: TGTGCCACCAGCAGGGACAACTCCGGGACTAGCGGGGGCTTCTACGGCACAGATACGCAGTATTTT.

The CDR3, as DNA: TGTGCCAGCTCACCAGGGACAGGCCCGAGGGATGAGCAGTACTTC. Translation gives CASSPGTGPRDEQYF. The rearrangement uses TRBV18 and TRBJ2-7; TRBD1 matches at 8 bases. J lost 7 bases, V lost 2 bases, and 10 bases had no gene match. The CDR3 consists of 15 residues. The germline V gene encodes CDR1 KGHSH and CDR2 LQKENI. The entire variable domain, with the rest obtained from reference TRBV18 and TRBJ2-7, is as follows: NAGVMQNPRHLVRRRGQEARLRCSPMKGHSHVYWYRQLPEEGLKFMVYLQKENIIDESGMPKERFSAEFPKEGPSILRIQQVVRGDSAAYFCASSPGTGPRDEQYFGPGTRLTVT.

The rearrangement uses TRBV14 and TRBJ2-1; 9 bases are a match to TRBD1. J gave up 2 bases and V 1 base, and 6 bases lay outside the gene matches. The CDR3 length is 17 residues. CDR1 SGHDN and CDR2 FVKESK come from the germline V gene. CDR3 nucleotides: TGTGCCAGCAGCCAAGGGACCGGGACAGGGCCCTACAATGAGCAGTTCTTC. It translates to CASSQGTGTGPYNEQFF.

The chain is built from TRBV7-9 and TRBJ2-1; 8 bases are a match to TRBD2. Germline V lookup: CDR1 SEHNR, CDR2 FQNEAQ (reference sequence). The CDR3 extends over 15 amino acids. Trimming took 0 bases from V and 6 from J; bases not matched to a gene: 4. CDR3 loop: CASSLAVAGLNEQFF. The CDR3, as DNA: TGTGCCAGCAGCTTAGCGGTAGCGGGACTCAATGAGCAGTTCTTC.

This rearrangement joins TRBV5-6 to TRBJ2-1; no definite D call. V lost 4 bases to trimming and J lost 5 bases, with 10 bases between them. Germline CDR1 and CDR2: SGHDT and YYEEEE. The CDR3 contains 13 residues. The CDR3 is CASSLIRNNEQFF. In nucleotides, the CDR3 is TGTGCCAGCAGCCTAATCCGCAACAATGAGCAGTTCTTC.

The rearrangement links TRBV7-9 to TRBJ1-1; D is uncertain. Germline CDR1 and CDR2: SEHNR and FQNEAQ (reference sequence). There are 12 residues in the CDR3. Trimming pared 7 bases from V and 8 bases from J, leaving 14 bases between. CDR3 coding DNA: TGTGCCAGCACCTTTAGGCGGGGAGAAGCTTTCTTT. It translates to CASTFRRGEAFF.

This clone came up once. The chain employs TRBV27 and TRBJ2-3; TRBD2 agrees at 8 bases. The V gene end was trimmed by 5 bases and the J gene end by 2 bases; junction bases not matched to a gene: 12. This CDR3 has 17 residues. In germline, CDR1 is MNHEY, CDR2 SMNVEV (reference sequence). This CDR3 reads CASSPSLTSDYTDTQYF. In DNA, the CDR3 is TGTGCCAGCAGTCCCTCCCTGACTAGCGACTACACAGATACGCAGTATTTT.

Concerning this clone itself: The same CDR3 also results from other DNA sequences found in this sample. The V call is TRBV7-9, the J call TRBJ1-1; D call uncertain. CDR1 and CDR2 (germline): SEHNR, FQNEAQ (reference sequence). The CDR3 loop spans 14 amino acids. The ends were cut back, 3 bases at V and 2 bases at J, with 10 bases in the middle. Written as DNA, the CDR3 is TGTGCCAGCAGCTTGTCCAGGCTTAACACTGAAGCTTTCTTT. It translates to CASSLSRLNTEAFF.

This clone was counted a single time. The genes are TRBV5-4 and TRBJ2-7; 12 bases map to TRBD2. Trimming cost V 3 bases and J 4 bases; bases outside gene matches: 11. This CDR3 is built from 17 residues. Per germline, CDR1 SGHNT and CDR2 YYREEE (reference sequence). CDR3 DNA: TGTGCCAGCAGCTCGACGGTTCTAGCGGGAGGGGGGTACGAGCAGTACTTC. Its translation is CASSSTVLAGGGYEQYF. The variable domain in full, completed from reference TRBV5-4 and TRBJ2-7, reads ETGVTQSPTHLIKTRGQQVTLRCSSQSGHNTVSWYQQALGQGPQFIFQYYREEENGRGNFPPRFSGLQFPNYSSELNVNALELDDSALYLCASSSTVLAGGGYEQYFGPGTRLTVT.

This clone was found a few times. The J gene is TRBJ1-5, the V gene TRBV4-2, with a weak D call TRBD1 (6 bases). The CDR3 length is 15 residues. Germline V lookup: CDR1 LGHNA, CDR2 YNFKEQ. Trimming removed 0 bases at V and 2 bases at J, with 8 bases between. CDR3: CASSQEQGGNQPQHF. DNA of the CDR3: TGTGCCAGCAGCCAAGAACAGGGTGGCAATCAGCCCCAGCATTTT.

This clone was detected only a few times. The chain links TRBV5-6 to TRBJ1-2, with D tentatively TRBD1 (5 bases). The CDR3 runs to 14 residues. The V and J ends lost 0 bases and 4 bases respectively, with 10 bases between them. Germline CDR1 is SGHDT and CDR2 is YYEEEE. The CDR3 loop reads CASSLGQNFYGYTF. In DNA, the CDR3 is TGTGCCAGCAGCTTGGGACAGAACTTCTATGGCTACACCTTC.

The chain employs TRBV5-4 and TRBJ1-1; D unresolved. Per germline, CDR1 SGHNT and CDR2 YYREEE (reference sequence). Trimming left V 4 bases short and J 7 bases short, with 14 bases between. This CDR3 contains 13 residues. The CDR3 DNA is TGTGCCAGCAGCCAAGACCCCCAGAATGAAGCTTTCTTT. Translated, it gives CASSQDPQNEAFF.

The CDR3 loop is CASSLGPGLAGGGSEQFF. CDR3 sequence (DNA): TGTGCCAGCAGCTTAGGTCCCGGACTAGCGGGAGGGGGGAGTGAGCAGTTCTTC. V gene TRBV11-3 combines with J gene TRBJ2-1, with TRBD2 matching 15 bases. The CDR3 loop spans 18 amino acids. V was pared by 1 base and J by 9 bases, with 10 bases of the junction left unmatched. Germline V gene lookup returns CDR1 SGHNT and CDR2 YENEEA.

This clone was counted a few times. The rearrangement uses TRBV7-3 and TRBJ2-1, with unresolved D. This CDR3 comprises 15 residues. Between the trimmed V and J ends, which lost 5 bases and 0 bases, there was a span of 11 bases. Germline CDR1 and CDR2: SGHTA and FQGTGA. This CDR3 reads CASSPTLSSYNEQFF. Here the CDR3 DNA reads TGTGCCAGCAGCCCCACACTTAGCTCCTACAATGAGCAGTTCTTC.

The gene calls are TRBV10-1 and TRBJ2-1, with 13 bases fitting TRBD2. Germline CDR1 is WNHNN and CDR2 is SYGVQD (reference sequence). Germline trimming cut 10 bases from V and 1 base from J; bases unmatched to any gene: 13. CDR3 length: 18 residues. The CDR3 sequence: CAIALGLAGDTSYNEQFF. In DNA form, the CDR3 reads TGCGCCATCGCCCTCGGACTAGCGGGAGACACTTCCTACAATGAGCAGTTCTTC.

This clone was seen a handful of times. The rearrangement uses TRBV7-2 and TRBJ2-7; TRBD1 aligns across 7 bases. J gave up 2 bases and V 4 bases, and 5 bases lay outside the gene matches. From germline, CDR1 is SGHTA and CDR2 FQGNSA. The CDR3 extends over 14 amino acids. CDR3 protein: CASSSGQFPYEQYF. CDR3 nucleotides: TGTGCCAGCAGCTCGGGACAGTTCCCCTACGAGCAGTACTTC. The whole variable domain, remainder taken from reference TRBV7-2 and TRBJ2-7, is GAGVSQSPSNKVTEKGKDVELRCDPISGHTALYWYRQSLGQGLEFLIYFQGNSAPDKSGLPSDRFSAERTGGSVSTLTIQRTQQEDSAVYLCASSSGQFPYEQYFGPGTRLTVT.

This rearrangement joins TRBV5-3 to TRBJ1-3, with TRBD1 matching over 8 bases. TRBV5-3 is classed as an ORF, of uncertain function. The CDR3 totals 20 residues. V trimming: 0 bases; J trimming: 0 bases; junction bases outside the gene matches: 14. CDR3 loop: CARSLVLTDRAPFSGNTIYF. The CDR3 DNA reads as TGTGCCAGAAGCTTGGTCCTAACGGACAGGGCACCCTTCTCTGGAAACACCATATATTTT.

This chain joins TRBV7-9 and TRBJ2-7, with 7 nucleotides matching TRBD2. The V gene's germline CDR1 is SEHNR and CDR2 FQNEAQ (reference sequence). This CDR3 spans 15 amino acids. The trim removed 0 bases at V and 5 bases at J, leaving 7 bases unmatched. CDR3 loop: CASSLALAGAHEQYF. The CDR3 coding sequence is TGTGCCAGCAGCTTAGCATTGGCGGGAGCCCACGAGCAGTACTTC.

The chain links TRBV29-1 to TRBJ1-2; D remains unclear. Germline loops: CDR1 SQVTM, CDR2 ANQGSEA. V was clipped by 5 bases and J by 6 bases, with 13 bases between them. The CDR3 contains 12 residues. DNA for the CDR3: TGCAGCGTTTATAGACAACCTGATGGCTACACCTTC. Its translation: CSVYRQPDGYTF.

This chain's CDR3 is CASSPLASNLFF. As DNA, the CDR3 is TGTGCCAGCAGTCCACTAGCGTCAAATTTGTTCTTC. The rearrangement uses TRBV2 and TRBJ2-1; TRBD2 matches 7 bases. In germline, CDR1 is SNHLY, CDR2 FYNNEI. V dropped 5 bases and J dropped 15; count of bases not matched to a gene: 10. The CDR3 covers 12 residues.

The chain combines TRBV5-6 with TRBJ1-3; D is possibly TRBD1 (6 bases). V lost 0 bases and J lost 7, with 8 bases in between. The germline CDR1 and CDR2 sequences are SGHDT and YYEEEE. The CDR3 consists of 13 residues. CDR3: CASSLDTGNTIYF. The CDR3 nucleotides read TGTGCCAGCAGCTTGGATACAGGGAACACCATATATTTT.

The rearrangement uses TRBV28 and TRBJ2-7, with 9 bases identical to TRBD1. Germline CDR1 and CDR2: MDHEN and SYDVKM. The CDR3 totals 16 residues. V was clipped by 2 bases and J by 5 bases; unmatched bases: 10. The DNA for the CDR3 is TGTGCCAGCAGTTTAAAGCCCGGGACAGGGCCCCACGAGCAGTACTTC. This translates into CASSLKPGTGPHEQYF.

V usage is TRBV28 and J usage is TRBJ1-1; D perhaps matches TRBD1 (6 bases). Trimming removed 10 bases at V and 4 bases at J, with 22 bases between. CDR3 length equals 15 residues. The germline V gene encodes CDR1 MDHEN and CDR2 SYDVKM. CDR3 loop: CATYSGGARGTEAFF. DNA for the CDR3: TGTGCCACCTATTCTGGGGGGGCGCGGGGCACTGAAGCTTTCTTT.

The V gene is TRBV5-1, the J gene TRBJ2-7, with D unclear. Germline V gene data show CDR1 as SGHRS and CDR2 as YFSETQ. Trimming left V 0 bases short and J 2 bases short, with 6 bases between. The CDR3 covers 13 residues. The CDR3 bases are TGCGCCAGCAGCTTGGACGTAACCTACGAGCAGTACTTC. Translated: CASSLDVTYEQYF.

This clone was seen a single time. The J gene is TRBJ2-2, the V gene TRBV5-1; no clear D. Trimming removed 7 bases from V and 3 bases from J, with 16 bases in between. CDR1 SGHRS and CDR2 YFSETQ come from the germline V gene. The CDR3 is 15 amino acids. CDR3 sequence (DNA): TGCGCCAGCGGCGCCGTCTCTATTGACACCGGGGAGCTGTTTTTT. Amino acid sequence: CASGAVSIDTGELFF.

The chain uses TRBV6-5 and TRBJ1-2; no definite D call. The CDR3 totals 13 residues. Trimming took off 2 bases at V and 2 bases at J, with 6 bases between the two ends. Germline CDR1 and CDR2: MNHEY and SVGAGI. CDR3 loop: CASSYEGNYGYTF. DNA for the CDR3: TGTGCCAGCAGTTACGAGGGAAACTATGGCTACACCTTC.

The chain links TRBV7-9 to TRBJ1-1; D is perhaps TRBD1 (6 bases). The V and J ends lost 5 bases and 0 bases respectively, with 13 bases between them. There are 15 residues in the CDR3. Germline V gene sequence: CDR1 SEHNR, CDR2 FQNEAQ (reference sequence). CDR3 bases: TGTGCCAGCAGCCGGAGCAGGGGAATGAACACTGAAGCTTTCTTT. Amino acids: CASSRSRGMNTEAFF.

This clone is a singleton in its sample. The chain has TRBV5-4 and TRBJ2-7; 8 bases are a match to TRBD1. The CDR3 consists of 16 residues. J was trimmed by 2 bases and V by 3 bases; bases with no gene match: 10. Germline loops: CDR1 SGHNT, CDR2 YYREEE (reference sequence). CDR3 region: CASSYPSGTGAYEQYF. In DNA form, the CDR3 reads TGTGCCAGCAGCTATCCCTCCGGGACAGGAGCCTACGAGCAGTACTTC.

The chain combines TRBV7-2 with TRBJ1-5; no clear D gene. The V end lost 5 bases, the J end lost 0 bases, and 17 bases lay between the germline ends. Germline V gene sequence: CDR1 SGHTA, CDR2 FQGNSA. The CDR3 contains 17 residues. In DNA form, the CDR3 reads TGTGCCAGCAGCCCGCGGCTTCAGAGCGGTAGCAATCAGCCCCAGCATTTT. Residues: CASSPRLQSGSNQPQHF.

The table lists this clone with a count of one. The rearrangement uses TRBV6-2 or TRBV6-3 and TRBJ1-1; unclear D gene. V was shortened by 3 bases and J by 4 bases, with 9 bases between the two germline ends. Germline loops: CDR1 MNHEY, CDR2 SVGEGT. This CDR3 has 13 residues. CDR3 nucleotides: TGTGCCAGCAGTTATCGAGAGGGCACTGAAGCTTTCTTT. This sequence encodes CASSYREGTEAFF.

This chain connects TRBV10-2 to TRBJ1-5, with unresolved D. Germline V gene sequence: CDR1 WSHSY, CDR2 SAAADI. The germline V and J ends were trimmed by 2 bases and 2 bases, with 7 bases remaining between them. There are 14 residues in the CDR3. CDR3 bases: TGCGCCAGCAGTGAGAGGGTCGGCAATCAGCCCCAGCATTTT. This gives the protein CASSERVGNQPQHF.